What follows describes a single T cell receptor (beta chain). Per the study methods: Amplifying reference gene primers gave estimates of nucleated cell counts. Method: immunoSEQ multiplex PCR; TCRdb's copy keeps in-frame clones and lacks some. Clone size and the V and J calls come from that table; the DNA yielded D and trimming. The sample carries about 290,000 clones, around four fifths recorded once. The data were taken from a study of blood T cell repertoires in COVID-19. Overall study: In each case, the material was cDNA or gDNA derived from T cells, B-cell-depleted T cells, or PBMCs.

CDR1 and CDR2 (germline): MNHEY, SVGEGT. The ends were cut back, 1 base at V and 4 bases at J, with 13 bases in the middle. This CDR3 has 15 residues. This receptor was taken from a woman aged 50 to 60 with active or convalescent COVID-19. Sample: peripheral blood. The J gene is TRBJ1-2, the V gene TRBV6-2 or TRBV6-3; perhaps TRBD1 as D (6 bases). CDR3 in DNA: TGTGCCAGCAGTTACTTGGCCAGGGGAGCCTATGGCTACACCTTC. It is translated as CASSYLARGAYGYTF.